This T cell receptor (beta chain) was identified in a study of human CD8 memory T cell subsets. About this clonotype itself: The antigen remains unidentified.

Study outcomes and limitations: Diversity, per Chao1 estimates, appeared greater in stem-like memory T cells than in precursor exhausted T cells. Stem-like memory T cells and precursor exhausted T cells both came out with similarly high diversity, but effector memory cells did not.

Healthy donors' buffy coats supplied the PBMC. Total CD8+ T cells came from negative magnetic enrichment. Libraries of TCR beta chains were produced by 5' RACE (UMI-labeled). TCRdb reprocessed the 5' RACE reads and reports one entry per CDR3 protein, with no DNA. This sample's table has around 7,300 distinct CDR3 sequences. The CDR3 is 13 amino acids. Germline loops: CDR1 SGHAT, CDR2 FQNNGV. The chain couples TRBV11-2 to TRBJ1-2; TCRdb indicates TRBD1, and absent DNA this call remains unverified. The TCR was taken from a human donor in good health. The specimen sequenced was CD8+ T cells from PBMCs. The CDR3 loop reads CASSLGRGYGYTF. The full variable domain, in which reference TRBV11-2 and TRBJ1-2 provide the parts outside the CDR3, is EAGVAQSPRYKIIEKRQSVAFWCNPISGHATLYWYQQILGQGPKLLIQFQNNGVVDDSQLPKDRFSAERLKGVDSTLKIQPAKLEDSAVYLCASSLGRGYGYTFGSGTRLTVV.